The 25 T cell receptor beta chains given below trace back to one sample, sequenced in a study of CD8+CD57+ T cells in acquired aplastic anemia. Patients who underwent sequencing had shown CD8+CD57+ cell expansion by flow cytometry. TCR beta VDJ and CDR3 profiles were obtained from a genomic DNA template. TCRdb used MiXCR to reprocess the reads, holding one entry per CDR3 protein. The table lists roughly 290,000 distinct CDR3 sequences, approximately 57% of them singletons. The sequenced sample consisted of sorted CD4+, CD8+, or CD8+CD57+ T cells (not recorded which) from PBMCs. The receptors derive from a human donor with aplastic anemia.

This clonotype came up many times. V usage is TRBV19 and J usage is TRBJ1-5; 8 bases match TRBD1. Looked up from germline, CDR1 is LNHDA and CDR2 is SQIVND (reference sequence). V lost 9 bases, J lost 8 bases, and 9 bases stayed unmatched. This CDR3 has 13 residues. The CDR3 here is CASSRGLLEPQHF. Here the CDR3 DNA reads TGTGCCAGCAGCAGGGGGCTTTTGGAGCCCCAGCATTTT.

Ten or more counts support this clonotype. J is TRBJ2-3 and V is TRBV29-1; TRBD1 is a possible D gene (6 bases). CDR1 SQVTM and CDR2 ANQGSEA come from the germline V gene. Trimming removed 4 bases at V and 3 bases at J, with 11 bases between. The CDR3 is made up of 13 amino acids. The CDR3 spells CSVGGGPTDTQYF. The CDR3 bases are TGCAGCGTTGGAGGGGGACCAACAGATACGCAGTATTTT.

This clonotype was observed at least ten times. The chain links TRBV2 to TRBJ1-1; tentatively, D is TRBD1 (6 bases). The germline V and J ends were trimmed by 8 bases and 8 bases, with 12 bases remaining between them. CDR3 length equals 11 residues. Germline lookup yields CDR1 SNHLY and CDR2 FYNNEI. Here the CDR3 DNA reads TGTGCCAGCCTAGGGACAACCGAAGCTTTCTTT. Its protein product is CASLGTTEAFF.

This clonotype was detected once. V is TRBV20-1 and J is TRBJ2-2, with a weak D call TRBD2 (6 bases). Germline values: CDR1 DFQATT, CDR2 SNEGSKA (reference sequence). V was shortened by 3 bases and J by 6 bases, with 23 bases between the two germline ends. This CDR3 spans 17 amino acids. This chain's CDR3 is CSASERQGGDRAGELFF. CDR3 nucleotides: TGCAGTGCTAGCGAAAGACAAGGAGGGGATCGGGCCGGGGAGCTGTTTTTT.

Turning to this clonotype: Given a much more abundant clone one base away, this may be a read error. The conserved closing phenylalanine or tryptophan is absent in this CDR3, likely reflecting a read error. The chain carries TRBV2 and TRBJ2-2, with 12 nucleotides matching TRBD2. Germline V lookup: CDR1 SNHLY, CDR2 FYNNEI. Losses at the gene ends were 8 bases for V and 4 bases for J; bases not matched to a gene: 5. This CDR3 has 15 amino acids. The chain's CDR3 is CASCLAGGSTGELFL. The CDR3 DNA sequence: TGTGCCAGCTGTCTAGCGGGAGGGAGCACCGGGGAGCTGTTTCTT.

The V call is TRBV24-1, the J call TRBJ1-2; D might be TRBD1 (5 bases). CDR1 and CDR2 from the germline V gene are KGHDR and SFDVKD. The CDR3 runs 13 residues. V was cut by 7 bases and J by 7 bases, with 15 bases left in between. For the CDR3, the DNA is TGTGCCACCAGAGCCCAGGGAATAGGTGGCTACACCTTC. Protein: CATRAQGIGGYTF.

The genes are TRBV24-1 and TRBJ2-1, with D possibly matching TRBD1 (6 bases). The germline V gene encodes CDR1 KGHDR and CDR2 SFDVKD. The V gene lost 2 bases and the J gene lost 5 bases, with 12 bases spanning the gap. The CDR3 has 15 residues. CDR3 sequence: CATSDSWTDNNEQFF. In DNA form, the CDR3 reads TGTGCCACCAGTGATTCCTGGACAGACAACAATGAGCAGTTCTTC.

This clonotype was detected ten times or more. The V and J genes are TRBV5-8 and TRBJ1-1; D unclear. V was shortened by 2 bases and J by 4 bases, with 9 bases between the two germline ends. The length of the CDR3 is 13 residues. Germline-derived CDR1 and CDR2 are SGHTS and YDEGEE. The CDR3 bases are TGTGCCAGCAGCTTTGAGTGGGCCACTGAAGCTTTCTTT. This gives the protein CASSFEWATEAFF.

This clonotype occurred many times. CDR3 coding DNA: TGTGCCAGCAGCGGGGACCCGGGACAGGGAAAGTGGGAGCAGTACTTC. Translation gives CASSGDPGQGKWEQYF. The rearrangement uses TRBV7-9 and TRBJ2-7, with 9 positions matching TRBD1. The germline V gene encodes CDR1 SEHNR and CDR2 FQNEAQ (reference sequence). This CDR3 is 16 amino acids long. The junction had 15 bases not matched to a gene; V was cut back by 5 bases and J by 7 bases.

This clonotype was seen repeatedly, ten times or more. The chain employs TRBV7-8 and TRBJ2-7; TRBD1 matches 11 bases. The CDR3 covers 15 residues. Germline CDR1 SGHVS, CDR2 FQNEAQ. With V trimmed by 1 base and J by 7 bases, 6 bases remained unmatched. The CDR3, as DNA: TGTGCCAGCAGCTTAGGGACAGGGGGCGCGGGGGAGCAGTACTTC. This encodes CASSLGTGGAGEQYF.

This clonotype has ten or more counts. The chain combines TRBV19 with TRBJ2-3; D remains ambiguous. Trimming shortened V by 1 base and J by 1 base, and 9 bases separated the two germline ends. The CDR3 totals 15 residues. CDR1 is LNHDA, CDR2 SQIVND, per germline (reference sequence). The CDR3 spells CASSIAYYGTDTQYF. CDR3 nucleotide sequence: TGTGCCAGTAGTATAGCCTATTACGGCACAGATACGCAGTATTTT.

This clonotype was observed many times. This chain links TRBV12-3 or TRBV12-4 with TRBJ1-2; a possible D gene is TRBD1 (6 bases). Trimming took off 3 bases at V and 14 bases at J, with 16 bases between the two ends. This CDR3 has 12 amino acids. As DNA, the CDR3 is TGTGCCAGCAGTTTCGGACAGAACCTCTATACCTTC. Translation: CASSFGQNLYTF.

The count of this clonotype is one. The J gene is TRBJ2-5, the V gene TRBV12-3 or TRBV12-4; TRBD1 might be the D (5 bases). V lost 7 bases and J 2 bases, leaving 14 bases between the germline ends. The CDR3 extends over 14 amino acids. The DNA for the CDR3 is TGTGCCAGCATGGGGCAGGGTATGCAAGAGACCCAGTACTTC. It specifies CASMGQGMQETQYF.

This chain uses TRBV12-3 or TRBV12-4 with TRBJ1-5; no reliable D call. Trimming left V 2 bases short and J 0 bases short, with 8 bases between. This CDR3 is 15 amino acids long. CDR3 region: CASSLSETSNQPQHF. In nucleotides, the CDR3 is TGTGCCAGCAGTTTATCTGAAACTAGCAATCAGCCCCAGCATTTT.

V and J are TRBV20-1 and TRBJ2-2; 13 nucleotides align to TRBD2. The germline V gene has CDR1 DFQATT and CDR2 SNEGSKA (reference sequence). This CDR3 is built from 15 residues. J gave up 7 bases and V 0 bases, and 2 bases lay outside the gene matches. The CDR3 DNA follows: TGCAGTGCTAGAGATGGGACTAGCGGGGACGGGGAGCTGTTTTTT. Translated: CSARDGTSGDGELFF.

With respect to this clonotype: This sequence may be a read error, since a much larger clone differs from it by one base. The V and J genes are TRBV6-1 and TRBJ1-5; D not resolved. Germline CDR1 reads MNHNS; CDR2 reads SASEGT. The CDR3 length is 14 residues. With 8 bases removed from V and 2 bases from J, the gap between germline ends came to 13 bases. CDR3 region: CASGGLFGNQPQHF. For the CDR3, the DNA is TGTGCCAGCGGCGGACTTTTCGGCAATCAGCCCCAGCATTTT.

The rearrangement links TRBV14 to TRBJ1-6; 9 bases match TRBD1. The trim removed 3 bases at V and 7 bases at J, leaving 4 bases unmatched. The germline V gene encodes CDR1 SGHDN and CDR2 FVKESK. This CDR3 has 15 amino acids. CDR3 in amino acids: CASSQGQGWNSPLHF. CDR3 in DNA: TGTGCCAGCAGCCAGGGACAGGGATGGAATTCACCCCTCCACTTT.

This clonotype came up many times. V is TRBV5-1 and J is TRBJ1-2, with D unresolved. The V end was cut by 5 bases, the J end by 7 bases, with 18 bases between. This CDR3 spans 14 amino acids. Looked up from germline, CDR1 is SGHRS and CDR2 is YFSETQ. The CDR3 here is CASSSTGSTGGYTF. DNA of the CDR3: TGCGCCAGCAGTTCAACCGGGTCAACGGGTGGCTACACCTTC.

This clonotype has at least ten counts. V gene TRBV5-8 combines with J gene TRBJ2-3, with D perhaps assigned TRBD1 or TRBD2 (5 bases each). This CDR3 is 15 amino acids long. CDR1 and CDR2 from the germline V gene are SGHTS and YDEGEE. The V end lost 2 bases, the J end lost 4 bases, and 14 bases lay between the germline ends. The CDR3 here is CASSFEGTKADTQYF. DNA for the CDR3: TGTGCCAGCAGCTTTGAGGGGACGAAAGCAGATACGCAGTATTTT. Based on the CDR3 plus reference TRBV5-8 and TRBJ2-3, the full variable domain is EAGVTQSPTHLIKTRGQQATLRCSPISGHTSVYWYQQALGLGLQFLLWYDEGEERNRGNFPPRFSGRQFPNYSSELNVNALELEDSALYLCASSFEGTKADTQYFGPGTRLTVL.

This clonotype was counted many times. The chain employs TRBV18 and TRBJ1-2; maybe TRBD1 (5 bases). Germline V lookup: CDR1 KGHSH, CDR2 LQKENI. The CDR3 runs 15 residues. V lost 6 bases and J lost 0, with 14 bases in between. The CDR3 protein is CASSETATSNYGYTF. CDR3 nucleotides: TGTGCCAGCTCGGAGACAGCTACGTCTAACTATGGCTACACCTTC. Drawing the rest from reference TRBV18 and TRBJ1-2, the complete variable domain is NAGVMQNPRHLVRRRGQEARLRCSPMKGHSHVYWYRQLPEEGLKFMVYLQKENIIDESGMPKERFSAEFPKEGPSILRIQQVVRGDSAAYFCASSETATSNYGYTFGSGTRLTVV.

This clonotype was recorded at least ten times. The J gene is TRBJ1-6, the V gene TRBV5-1; D perhaps matches TRBD1 (5 bases). The V and J ends lost 6 bases and 7 bases respectively, with 17 bases between them. CDR1 is SGHRS and CDR2 is YFSETQ in the germline V gene. CDR3 length: 15 amino acids. CDR3 sequence reads: CASTRGGLSNSPLHF. CDR3 sequence (DNA): TGCGCCAGCACCCGGGGGGGGTTATCAAATTCACCCCTCCACTTT.

This clonotype was seen repeatedly, ten times or more. The chain has TRBV5-8 and TRBJ2-7; TRBD1 agrees at 11 bases. CDR3 size: 14 residues. Germline CDR1 and CDR2: SGHTS and YDEGEE. Trimming at V came to 4 bases and at J to 3 bases, leaving 3 bases not matched to a gene. The CDR3 region has the DNA TGTGCCAGCAGCCGGGACAGGGGGTACTACGAGCAGTACTTC. It codes for CASSRDRGYYEQYF.

The rearrangement uses TRBV24-1 and TRBJ1-5; possibly TRBD1 for D (5 bases). Trimming pared 11 bases from V and 6 bases from J, leaving 16 bases between. The CDR3 is 13 amino acids. The germline CDR1 and CDR2 sequences are KGHDR and SFDVKD. The CDR3 DNA reads as TGTGCCATCAGGGACGGGTCCGGTCAGCCCCAGCATTTT. Translating gives CAIRDGSGQPQHF.

This clonotype was observed a few times. The junction and the germline gene differ at one end; a read error may be behind it. The genes are TRBV30 and TRBJ2-7, with D uncertain. CDR1 and CDR2 from the germline V gene are GTSNPN and SVGIG (reference sequence). The CDR3 is 11 residues long. In DNA form, the CDR3 reads TGTGCCTGGAGTTCCTCCTACGCGCAGTACTTC. Its protein product is CAWSSSYAQYF.

This clonotype was picked up one time. The germline gene is not matched at one end of the junction; a read error may be the cause. The rearrangement joins TRBV4-1 to TRBJ1-2, with D perhaps matching TRBD1 (6 bases). Looked up from germline, CDR1 is MGHRA and CDR2 is YSYEKL. CDR3 size: 14 residues. Here the CDR3 reads CASSQGGGNYGYTF. CDR3 DNA sequence: TGTGCCAGCAGCCAAGGAGGGGGGAACTATGGCTACACCTTC.